A selection of T cell receptor beta chains follows, all from one sample in a study of T cell repertoires in cytomegalovirus infection. MiXCR was run by TCRdb on the reads, yielding one entry per CDR3 protein. The sample lists some 700,000 distinct CDR3 sequences, 35% to 45% occurring once. Sequenced input: PBMCs. Receptor source: a human donor in good health (CMV status not recorded). Some clones in this sample may be carry-over from other donors' samples. CDR3s include the opening cysteine and the closing phenylalanine or tryptophan. Fields, in order: D gene, clone size, J gene, V gene, CDR3 length, CDR3 protein, CDR3 DNA. The D gene is left open where the match is weak. Part of the rows lack a size; the others show once, few, many or a class for expanded clones.

d_call: -; clone_size: many; j_call: TRBJ1-1; v_call: TRBV11-3; cdr3_length: 15; cdr3_aa: CASSLGGQRNTEAFF; cdr3_nt: TGTGCCAGCAGCTTAGGGGGGCAGAGGAACACTGAAGCTTTCTTT
d_call: -; clone_size: -; j_call: TRBJ1-2; v_call: TRBV9; cdr3_length: 13; cdr3_aa: CASSVQANYGYTF; cdr3_nt: TGTGCCAGCAGCGTTCAGGCCAACTATGGCTACACCTTC
d_call: -; clone_size: -; j_call: TRBJ1-5; v_call: TRBV19; cdr3_length: 15; cdr3_aa: CASRDRPPDNQPQHF; cdr3_nt: TGTGCCAGTAGAGACAGGCCGCCTGACAATCAGCCCCAGCATTTT
d_call: -; clone_size: -; j_call: TRBJ1-5; v_call: TRBV28; cdr3_length: 14; cdr3_aa: CASSLEEGNQPQHF; cdr3_nt: TGTGCCAGCAGTTTAGAGGAGGGCAATCAGCCCCAGCATTTT
d_call: -; clone_size: -; j_call: TRBJ2-2; v_call: TRBV4-2; cdr3_length: 17; cdr3_aa: CASSQKRDVANTGELFF; cdr3_nt: TGTGCCAGCAGCCAAAAAAGGGACGTTGCGAACACCGGGGAGCTGTTTTTT
d_call: -; clone_size: -; j_call: TRBJ1-1; v_call: TRBV12-3/TRBV12-4; cdr3_length: 15; cdr3_aa: CASTYGRGWDTEAFF; cdr3_nt: TGTGCCAGCACCTATGGGAGGGGCTGGGACACTGAAGCTTTCTTT
d_call: TRBD2; clone_size: -; j_call: TRBJ2-3; v_call: TRBV20-1; cdr3_length: 17; cdr3_aa: CSARGPIAGGRTDTQYF; cdr3_nt: TGCAGTGCTAGAGGACCCATAGCGGGGGGGCGCACAGATACGCAGTATTTT
d_call: -; clone_size: -; j_call: TRBJ2-1; v_call: TRBV6-6; cdr3_length: 13; cdr3_aa: CASQLLAMGEQFF; cdr3_nt: TGTGCCAGCCAGCTACTAGCTATGGGTGAGCAGTTCTTC
d_call: TRBD2; clone_size: -; j_call: TRBJ2-7; v_call: TRBV28; cdr3_length: 15; cdr3_aa: CASSFSGTSVYEQYF; cdr3_nt: TGTGCCAGCAGCTTCTCCGGGACTAGCGTCTACGAGCAGTACTTC
d_call: TRBD2; clone_size: many; j_call: TRBJ2-1; v_call: TRBV27; cdr3_length: 14; cdr3_aa: CASGEGWNYNEQFF; cdr3_nt: TGTGCCAGCGGGGAGGGCTGGAATTACAATGAGCAGTTCTTC
d_call: -; clone_size: -; j_call: TRBJ2-5; v_call: TRBV6-6; cdr3_length: 13; cdr3_aa: CASSLGPEETQYF; cdr3_nt: TGTGCCAGCAGTTTGGGACCCGAGGAGACCCAGTACTTC
d_call: -; clone_size: -; j_call: TRBJ2-7; v_call: TRBV6-2/TRBV6-3; cdr3_length: 15; cdr3_aa: CASSQNIASRRHQYF; cdr3_nt: TGTGCCAGCAGTCAGAATATAGCGTCCCGCCGCCACCAGTACTTC
d_call: -; clone_size: -; j_call: TRBJ1-3; v_call: TRBV7-9; cdr3_length: 14; cdr3_aa: CASSFHGAGNTIYF; cdr3_nt: TGTGCCAGCAGCTTCCATGGGGCTGGAAACACCATATATTTT
d_call: -; clone_size: -; j_call: TRBJ2-6; v_call: TRBV20-1; cdr3_length: 16; cdr3_aa: CSARGQAPSGANVLTF; cdr3_nt: TGCAGTGCTAGAGGACAGGCACCCTCTGGGGCCAACGTCCTGACTTTC
d_call: -; clone_size: -; j_call: TRBJ1-4; v_call: TRBV19; cdr3_length: 16; cdr3_aa: CASSMLERTTNEKLFF; cdr3_nt: TGTGCCAGTAGTATGTTGGAAAGGACCACTAATGAAAAACTGTTTTTT
d_call: TRBD1; clone_size: -; j_call: TRBJ2-1; v_call: TRBV12-3/TRBV12-4; cdr3_length: 14; cdr3_aa: CASRGGGWLDEQFF; cdr3_nt: TGTGCCAGCAGAGGGGGCGGATGGCTCGATGAGCAGTTCTTC
d_call: TRBD2; clone_size: -; j_call: TRBJ2-1; v_call: TRBV5-6; cdr3_length: 16; cdr3_aa: CASSLNERGAYNEQFF; cdr3_nt: TGTGCCAGCAGCTTGAACGAGCGGGGGGCTTACAATGAGCAGTTCTTC
d_call: -; clone_size: -; j_call: TRBJ1-2; v_call: TRBV6-1; cdr3_length: 17; cdr3_aa: CASSEAPPLDGDYGYTF; cdr3_nt: TGTGCCAGCAGTGAAGCGCCACCACTGGATGGGGACTATGGCTACACCTTC
d_call: -; clone_size: few; j_call: TRBJ2-1; v_call: TRBV7-9; cdr3_length: 15; cdr3_aa: CASSAGPRNHNEQFF; cdr3_nt: TGTGCCAGCAGCGCCGGGCCCCGAAACCACAATGAGCAGTTCTTC
d_call: TRBD2; clone_size: many; j_call: TRBJ2-1; v_call: TRBV7-8; cdr3_length: 15; cdr3_aa: CASSQSGGPHNEQFF; cdr3_nt: TGTGCCAGCAGTCAAAGCGGGGGGCCCCACAATGAGCAGTTCTTC
d_call: TRBD1; clone_size: few; j_call: TRBJ2-3; v_call: TRBV7-9; cdr3_length: 14; cdr3_aa: CASSLGDRGDTQYF; cdr3_nt: TGTGCCAGCAGCTTAGGCGACAGGGGAGATACGCAGTATTTT
d_call: -; clone_size: few; j_call: TRBJ1-2; v_call: TRBV28; cdr3_length: 15; cdr3_aa: CASSLVPLNSYGYTF; cdr3_nt: TGTGCCAGCAGTTTGGTCCCTTTGAACAGCTATGGCTACACCTTC
d_call: -; clone_size: -; j_call: TRBJ2-5; v_call: TRBV25-1; cdr3_length: 14; cdr3_aa: CASSVSGSQETQYF; cdr3_nt: TGTGCCAGCAGTGTATCGGGCAGCCAAGAGACCCAGTACTTC
d_call: -; clone_size: -; j_call: TRBJ2-7; v_call: TRBV27; cdr3_length: 11; cdr3_aa: CASRSEVRQYF; cdr3_nt: TGTGCCAGCAGGTCGGAGGTGAGGCAGTACTTC